This is a list of T cell receptor beta chains from one sample in a study of T cells in Graves' hyperthyroidism and ophthalmopathy. One entry per CDR3 protein results from TCRdb running MiXCR on the multiplex PCR reads. The sample includes roughly 380,000 distinct CDR3 sequences, around 14% of them seen just once. Material for sequencing was blood. Receptors originate from a woman aged 55-70 years with Graves' hyperthyroidism. CDR3s include the opening cysteine and the closing phenylalanine or tryptophan. D genes are given only for firm matches. Some rows mark clone size as missing; the rest say once, few, many or name a class of expanded clone.

size | J | D | V | CDR3 | DNA
many | TRBJ1-2 | - | TRBV30 | CAWIGGRGVGGYTF | TGTGCCTGGATAGGTGGCAGGGGAGTTGGTGGCTACACCTTC
- | TRBJ2-3 | - | TRBV6-1 | CASSYGLDDTQYF | TGTGCCAGCAGCTACGGACTGGATGATACGCAGTATTTT
few | TRBJ1-1 | - | TRBV7-3 | CASSSPGINTEAFF | TGTGCCAGCAGTTCCCCGGGCATTAACACTGAAGCTTTCTTT
many | TRBJ1-3 | TRBD1 | TRBV12-3/TRBV12-4 | CASSPGTGGGESGNTIYF | TGTGCCAGCAGTCCCGGGACAGGCGGAGGGGAGTCTGGAAACACCATATATTTT
many | TRBJ1-1 | - | TRBV20-1 | CSARDSLRRRMNTEAFF | TGCAGTGCTAGAGATTCCCTGAGGCGACGGATGAACACTGAAGCTTTCTTT
many | TRBJ1-6 | TRBD1 | TRBV7-8 | CASSLAGTGRSSYNSPLHF | TGTGCCAGCAGCTTAGCAGGGACAGGGAGGAGCTCCTATAATTCACCCCTCCACTTT
many | TRBJ2-5 | TRBD2 | TRBV7-8 | CASSLVVAGSGETQYF | TGTGCCAGCAGCTTAGTCGTAGCGGGATCGGGCGAGACCCAGTACTTC
many | TRBJ1-1 | - | TRBV7-9 | CASSLILMNTEAFF | TGTGCCAGCAGCTTAATACTCATGAACACTGAAGCTTTCTTT
many | TRBJ2-1 | TRBD2 | TRBV10-3 | CAISEKGTSGYNEQFF | TGTGCCATCAGTGAAAAGGGGACTAGCGGATACAATGAGCAGTTCTTC
many | TRBJ1-2 | - | TRBV20-1 | CSVPRGGGYTF | TGCAGTGTCCCGAGGGGGGGCGGCTACACCTTC
- | TRBJ1-5 | - | TRBV19 | CASSISLFRGGNNQPQHF | TGTGCCAGTAGTATTAGTTTGTTCAGGGGAGGGAACAATCAGCCCCAGCATTTT
- | TRBJ1-2 | - | TRBV19 | CASSITGPNYGYTF | TGTGCCAGTAGTATCACAGGACCTAACTATGGCTACACCTTC
few | TRBJ1-1 | - | TRBV2 | CASSPINTEASF | TGTGCCAGCAGTCCGATTAACACTGAAGCTTCCTTT
many | TRBJ2-3 | - | TRBV7-9 | CASSNWGSTDTQYF | TGTGCCAGCAGCAATTGGGGCAGCACAGATACGCAGTATTTT
many | TRBJ2-5 | TRBD1 | TRBV20-1 | CSASEGARKTQYF | TGCAGTGCTAGTGAGGGGGCGAGAAAGACCCAGTACTTC
many | TRBJ1-5 | TRBD1 | TRBV30 | CAWSSRTGNHQPQHF | TGTGCCTGGAGTTCTAGGACAGGGAATCATCAGCCCCAGCATTTT
many | TRBJ1-2 | - | TRBV20-1 | CSAALGGSYGYTF | TGCAGTGCTGCCCTGGGAGGGAGCTATGGCTACACCTTC
many | TRBJ2-5 | - | TRBV6-2/TRBV6-3 | CASSYGGGLGETQYF | TGTGCCAGCAGTTATGGGGGGGGCCTGGGAGAGACCCAGTACTTC
- | TRBJ1-5 | - | TRBV19 | CASSISSNSNQPQHF | TGTGCCAGTAGTATCTCCTCGAATAGCAATCAGCCCCAGCATTTT
many | TRBJ2-3 | TRBD2 | TRBV7-9 | CASSPRTSGRAVDTQYF | TGTGCCAGCAGCCCAAGGACTAGCGGGAGGGCGGTAGATACGCAGTATTTT
many | TRBJ2-3 | TRBD2 | TRBV20-1 | CSASPASGRPSTDTQYF | TGCAGTGCTAGCCCCGCTAGCGGGAGGCCCAGCACAGATACGCAGTATTTT
many | TRBJ2-3 | - | TRBV18 | CASSPPGLTTDTQYF | TGTGCCAGCTCACCACCGGGACTCACCACAGATACGCAGTATTTT
- | TRBJ2-1 | TRBD2 | TRBV20-1 | CSARDLSGRAGNEQFF | TGCAGTGCTAGAGATCTAAGCGGGAGGGCCGGAAATGAGCAGTTCTTC
few | TRBJ2-5 | TRBD2 | TRBV5-1 | CASSKTSGSETQYF | TGCGCCAGCAGCAAGACTAGCGGGTCAGAGACCCAGTACTTC
many | TRBJ1-1 | TRBD1 | TRBV18 | CASSPASNRGVAFF | TGTGCCAGCTCACCGGCCTCCAACAGGGGAGTAGCTTTCTTT
- | TRBJ1-2 | TRBD1 | TRBV19 | CASSPQTGVGGYTF | TGTGCCAGTAGTCCACAAACAGGGGTCGGCGGCTACACCTTC
- | TRBJ1-1 | TRBD1 | TRBV20-1 | CSARDVRQGAYEAFF | TGCAGTGCTAGAGATGTGAGACAGGGGGCGTATGAAGCTTTCTTT
many | TRBJ2-7 | - | TRBV5-1 | CASSLETPLEQYF | TGCGCCAGCAGCTTGGAGACTCCACTCGAGCAGTACTTC
many | TRBJ1-3 | - | TRBV18 | CASSGSRQSSGNTIYF | TGTGCCAGCTCAGGAAGCAGGCAGAGCTCTGGAAACACCATATATTTT
many | TRBJ1-2 | TRBD1 | TRBV7-9 | CASSYHITGGTPYTF | TGTGCCAGCAGCTATCATATTACAGGGGGCACCCCCTACACCTTC
many | TRBJ1-1 | - | TRBV28 | CASSQIGGANTEAFF | TGTGCCAGCAGTCAGATTGGGGGGGCCAACACTGAAGCTTTCTTT
- | TRBJ1-3 | - | TRBV28 | CASSPRWPGNTIYF | TGTGCCAGCAGTCCCAGGTGGCCCGGAAACACCATATATTTT
many | TRBJ2-5 | TRBD2 | TRBV20-1 | CSASGLAGMKQETQYF | TGCAGTGCCTCCGGACTAGCGGGAATGAAACAAGAGACCCAGTACTTC
- | TRBJ2-7 | TRBD2 | TRBV6-1 | CASSQGGAYRVHEQYF | TGCGCCAGCAGCCAGGGAGGGGCATACCGGGTCCACGAGCAGTACTTC
few | TRBJ2-7 | - | TRBV20-1 | CNARDLWGHTYEQYF | TGCAATGCTAGAGATCTTTGGGGACACACCTACGAGCAGTACTTC
many | TRBJ2-1 | TRBD2 | TRBV20-1 | CSAILSGRSYNEQFF | TGCAGTGCTATCCTTAGCGGGAGATCCTACAATGAGCAGTTCTTC
many | TRBJ2-5 | TRBD2 | TRBV19 | CASSIALAGGEETQYF | TGTGCCAGTAGTATAGCGCTAGCGGGAGGTGAAGAGACCCAGTACTTC
few | TRBJ2-5 | TRBD2 | TRBV12-3/TRBV12-4 | CASSPGPSGSVETQYF | TGTGCCAGCAGTCCCGGGCCTAGCGGGAGTGTGGAGACCCAGTACTTC
- | TRBJ2-5 | TRBD2 | TRBV20-1 | CSARLAGGPDETQYF | TGCAGTGCTAGGTTAGCGGGAGGGCCCGACGAGACCCAGTACTTC
- | TRBJ2-1 | - | TRBV19 | CASKDPSYNEQFF | TGTGCCAGTAAAGACCCCTCCTACAATGAGCAGTTCTTC
many | TRBJ2-1 | - | TRBV5-1 | CASSSGLPLFNNEQFF | TGCGCCAGCAGCTCGGGCCTACCTCTCTTTAACAATGAGCAGTTCTTC
- | TRBJ2-5 | TRBD1 | TRBV24-1 | CATTQGAGETQYF | TGTGCCACCACTCAGGGGGCCGGAGAGACCCAGTACTTC
many | TRBJ2-1 | TRBD2 | TRBV7-9 | CASSLWRGAYNEQFF | TGTGCCAGCAGCTTATGGCGGGGGGCCTACAATGAGCAGTTCTTC
many | TRBJ2-7 | TRBD2 | TRBV6-1 | CASTLGGSGDYEQYF | TGTGCCAGCACCCTGGGAGGGAGCGGGGACTACGAGCAGTACTTC
many | TRBJ2-1 | - | TRBV11-2 | CASSSVVTTLNEQFF | TGTGCCAGCAGCTCGGTGGTGACTACCCTCAATGAGCAGTTCTTC
many | TRBJ2-3 | TRBD1 | TRBV7-9 | CASSLRQGERTDTQYF | TGTGCCAGCAGCTTACGGCAGGGGGAACGCACAGATACGCAGTATTTT
- | TRBJ2-2 | TRBD1 | TRBV6-1 | CASTGQLNTGELFF | TGTGCCAGCACGGGACAGCTGAACACCGGGGAGCTGTTTTTT
many | TRBJ2-7 | - | TRBV5-5 | CASSIGPDEQYF | TGTGCCAGCAGCATCGGACCTGACGAGCAGTACTTC
many | TRBJ2-5 | TRBD2 | TRBV5-1 | CASSATSGSSQETQYF | TGCGCCAGCAGCGCAACTAGCGGGAGTTCCCAAGAGACCCAGTACTTC
many | TRBJ1-4 | - | TRBV2 | CASSDRPGAEKLFF | TGTGCCAGCAGTGATAGGCCAGGGGCGGAAAAACTGTTTTTT
many | TRBJ1-1 | TRBD1 | TRBV12-3/TRBV12-4 | CASSFQGAFTEAFF | TGTGCCAGCAGTTTCCAGGGGGCCTTCACTGAAGCTTTCTTT
- | TRBJ1-4 | - | TRBV28 | CASSGILPTNEKLLF | TGTGCCAGCAGTGGTATTCTGCCAACTAATGAAAAACTGCTTTTT
- | TRBJ2-7 | TRBD1 | TRBV19 | CASSMQGAYEQYF | TGTGCCAGTAGTATGCAGGGGGCCTACGAGCAGTACTTC